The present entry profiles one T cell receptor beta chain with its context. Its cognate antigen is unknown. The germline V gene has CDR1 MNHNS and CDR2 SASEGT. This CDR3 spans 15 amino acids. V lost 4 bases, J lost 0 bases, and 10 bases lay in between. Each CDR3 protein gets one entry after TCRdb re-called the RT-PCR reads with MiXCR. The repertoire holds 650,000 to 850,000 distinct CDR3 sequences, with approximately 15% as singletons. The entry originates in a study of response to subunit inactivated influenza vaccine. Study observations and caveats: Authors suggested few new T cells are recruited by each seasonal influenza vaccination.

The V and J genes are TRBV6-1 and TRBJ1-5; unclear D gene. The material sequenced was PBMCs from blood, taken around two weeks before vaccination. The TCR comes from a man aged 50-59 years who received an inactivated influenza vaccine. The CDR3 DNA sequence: TGTGCCAGCAGTGGGTTTGAATATAGCAATCAGCCCCAGCATTTT. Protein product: CASSGFEYSNQPQHF.